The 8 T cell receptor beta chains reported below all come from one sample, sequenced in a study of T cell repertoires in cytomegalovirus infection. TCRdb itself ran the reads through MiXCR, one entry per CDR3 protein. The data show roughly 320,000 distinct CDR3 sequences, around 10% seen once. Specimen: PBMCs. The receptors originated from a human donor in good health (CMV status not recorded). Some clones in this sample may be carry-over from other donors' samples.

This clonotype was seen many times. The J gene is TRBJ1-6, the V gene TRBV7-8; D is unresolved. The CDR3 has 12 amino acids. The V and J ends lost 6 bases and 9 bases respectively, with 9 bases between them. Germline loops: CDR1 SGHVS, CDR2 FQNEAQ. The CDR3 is CASSVAFSPLHF. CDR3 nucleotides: TGTGCCAGCAGTGTGGCGTTTTCACCCCTCCACTTT.

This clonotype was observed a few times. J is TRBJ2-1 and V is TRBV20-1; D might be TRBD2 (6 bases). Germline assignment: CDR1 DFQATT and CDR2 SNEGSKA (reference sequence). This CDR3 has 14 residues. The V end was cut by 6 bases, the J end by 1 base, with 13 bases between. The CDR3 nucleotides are TGCAGTGCCATATCTGGGAGGTCCTACAATGAGCAGTTCTTC. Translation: CSAISGRSYNEQFF.

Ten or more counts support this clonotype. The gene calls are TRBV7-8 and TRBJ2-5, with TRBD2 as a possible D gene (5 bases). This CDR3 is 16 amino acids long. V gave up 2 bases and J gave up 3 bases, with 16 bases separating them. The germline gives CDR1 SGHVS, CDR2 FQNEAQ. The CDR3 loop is CASSLRGPTLEETQYF. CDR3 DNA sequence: TGTGCCAGCAGCTTAAGAGGGCCAACCCTAGAAGAGACCCAGTACTTC.

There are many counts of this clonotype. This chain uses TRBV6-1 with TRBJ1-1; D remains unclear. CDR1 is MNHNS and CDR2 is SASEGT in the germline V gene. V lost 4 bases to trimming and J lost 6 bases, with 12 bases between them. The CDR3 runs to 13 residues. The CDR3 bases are TGTGCCAGCAGTGGGAAAGCAAGTTCTGAAGCTTTCTTT. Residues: CASSGKASSEAFF.

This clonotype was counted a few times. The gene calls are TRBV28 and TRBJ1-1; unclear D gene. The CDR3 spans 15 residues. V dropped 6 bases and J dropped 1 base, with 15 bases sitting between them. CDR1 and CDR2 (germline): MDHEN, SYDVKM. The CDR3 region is CASSPNSGRNTEAFF. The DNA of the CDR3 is TGTGCCAGCAGCCCTAATTCGGGAAGGAACACTGAAGCTTTCTTT.

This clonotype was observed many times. CDR3 in amino acids: CATTRTSGGIHEQYV. The CDR3 DNA is TGTGCCACTACCCGGACTAGCGGGGGGATCCACGAGCAGTACGTC. The chain joins TRBV6-2 or TRBV6-3 to TRBJ2-7; the match to TRBD2 covers 14 bases. V lost 10 bases to trimming and J lost 5 bases; unmatched junction nucleotides: 10. Germline CDR1 reads MNHEY; CDR2 reads SVGEGT. There are 15 residues in the CDR3.

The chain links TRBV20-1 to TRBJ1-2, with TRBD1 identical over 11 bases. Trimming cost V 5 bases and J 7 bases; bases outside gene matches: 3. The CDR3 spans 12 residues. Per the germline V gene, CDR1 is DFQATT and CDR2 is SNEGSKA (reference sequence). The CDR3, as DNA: TGCAGTGCTGGACAGGGGGCGCCTGGCTACACCTTC. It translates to CSAGQGAPGYTF.

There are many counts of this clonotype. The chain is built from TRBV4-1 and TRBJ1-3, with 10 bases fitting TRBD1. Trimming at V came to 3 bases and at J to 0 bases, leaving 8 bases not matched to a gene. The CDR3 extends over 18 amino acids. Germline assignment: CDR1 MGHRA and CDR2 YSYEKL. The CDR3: CASSHGPGQGPSGNTIYF. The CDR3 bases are TGCGCCAGCAGCCACGGACCGGGACAGGGGCCCTCTGGAAACACCATATATTTT.